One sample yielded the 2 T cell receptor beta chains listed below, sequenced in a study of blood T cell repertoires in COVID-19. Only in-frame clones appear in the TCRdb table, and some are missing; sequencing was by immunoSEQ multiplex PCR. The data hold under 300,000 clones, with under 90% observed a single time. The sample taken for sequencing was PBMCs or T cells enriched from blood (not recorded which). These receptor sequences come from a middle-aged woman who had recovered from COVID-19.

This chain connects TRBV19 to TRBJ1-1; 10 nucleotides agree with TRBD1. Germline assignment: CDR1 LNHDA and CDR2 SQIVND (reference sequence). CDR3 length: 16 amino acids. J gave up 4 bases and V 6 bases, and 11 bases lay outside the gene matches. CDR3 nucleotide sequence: TGTGCCAGTAGGAAACTTGCGGGACAGGGGATCACTGAAGCTTTCTTT. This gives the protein CASRKLAGQGITEAFF.

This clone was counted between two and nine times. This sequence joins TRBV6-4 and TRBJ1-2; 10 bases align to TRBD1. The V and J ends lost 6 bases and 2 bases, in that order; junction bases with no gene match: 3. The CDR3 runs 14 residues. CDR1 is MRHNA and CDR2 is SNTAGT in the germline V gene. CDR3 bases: TGTGCCAGCAGAAGGACAGGGGGAAACTATGGCTACACCTTC. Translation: CASRRTGGNYGYTF.